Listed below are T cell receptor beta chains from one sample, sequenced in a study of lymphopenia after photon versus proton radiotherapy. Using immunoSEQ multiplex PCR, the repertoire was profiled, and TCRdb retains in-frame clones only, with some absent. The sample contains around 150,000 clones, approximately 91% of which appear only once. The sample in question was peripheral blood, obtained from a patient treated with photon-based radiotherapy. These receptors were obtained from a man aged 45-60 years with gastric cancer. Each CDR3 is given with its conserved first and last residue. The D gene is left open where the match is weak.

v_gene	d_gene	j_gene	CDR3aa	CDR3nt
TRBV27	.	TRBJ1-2	CASSSLGANNYGYTF	TGTGCCAGCAGTTCCCTGGGAGCTAACAACTATGGCTACACCTTC
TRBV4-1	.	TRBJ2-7	CASRDVGRSYEQYF	TGTGCCAGCAGGGACGTGGGAAGAAGCTACGAGCAGTACTTC
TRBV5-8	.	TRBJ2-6	CASSFAGRANVLTF	TGTGCCAGCAGTTTTGCGGGCCGGGCCAACGTCCTGACTTTC
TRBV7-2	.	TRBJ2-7	CASRDGTTKGYEQYF	TGTGCCAGCAGAGATGGGACCACCAAAGGCTACGAGCAGTACTTC
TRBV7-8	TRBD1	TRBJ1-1	CASSYMATGATEAFF	TGTGCCAGCAGCTATATGGCCACAGGGGCCACTGAAGCTTTCTTT
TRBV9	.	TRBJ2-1	CASKRDLAYNEQFF	TGTGCCAGCAAACGGGACTTAGCCTACAATGAGCAGTTCTTC
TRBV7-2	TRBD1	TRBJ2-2	CASSPKGAWDTGELFF	TGTGCCAGCAGCCCAAAGGGGGCCTGGGACACCGGGGAGCTGTTTTTT
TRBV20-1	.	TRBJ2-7	CSAPSGYEQYF	TGCAGTGCCCCCTCCGGCTACGAGCAGTACTTC
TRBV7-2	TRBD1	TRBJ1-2	CASSPGQGNYGYTF	TGTGCCAGCAGCCCCGGACAGGGTAACTATGGCTACACCTTC
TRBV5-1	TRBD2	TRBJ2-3	CASSQIPSGRRDTQYF	TGCGCCAGCAGCCAAATACCTAGCGGGAGAAGGGATACGCAGTATTTT